The present entry profiles one T cell receptor (beta chain) with its context. Its specificity is unknown. The data originate from a study of beta chain features in type 1 diabetes. The germline V gene encodes CDR1 SGDLS and CDR2 YYNGEE. V was pared by 0 bases and J by 0 bases, with 5 bases between. The CDR3 loop spans 14 amino acids. Study observations and caveats: All four CD4+ subsets from Type 1 diabetes patients carried moderately but significantly shorter TCRB CDR3s.

Sequenced material consisted of expressed TCRB transcripts (all of the isolated RNA was reverse transcribed). Assay: immunoSEQ multiplex PCR; the TCRdb copy retains only in-frame clones and omits some. In the table there are some 110,000 clones, around 17% of which are singletons. Sequenced material: central memory CD4+ T cells from blood. The V call is TRBV9, the J call TRBJ2-3; the D is unclear. This receptor was taken from a young man with type 1 diabetes. This CDR3 is CASSVDTSTDTQYF. The DNA of the CDR3 is TGTGCCAGCAGCGTAGATACTAGCACAGATACGCAGTATTTT.